This T cell receptor beta chain was sequenced in a study of early T cells in non-severe SARS-CoV-2 infection. Study-level background: Alpha and beta chains were unpaired, from unsorted whole-blood bulk RNA.

In its sample, this clonotype was seen a few times. Its antigen is currently unknown. Molecules of cDNA were individually given unique molecular identifiers that were attached to them. TCRdb itself ran the 5' RACE reads through MiXCR, one entry per CDR3 protein. The sample consists of more than 50,000 distinct CDR3 sequences, around 9.1% of them appearing once. The germline V gene has CDR1 SGHNT and CDR2 YENEEA. The length of the CDR3 is 14 residues. Trimming pared 2 bases from V and 3 bases from J, leaving 8 bases between. Study-wide results and caveats: The VDJdb matching leaned toward anti-spike CD8 responses and overlooked private and CD4 specificities.

This receptor was taken from an adult who was a healthcare worker with PCR-confirmed SARS-CoV-2 infection or an uninfected control (not recorded which). The source material was whole blood. The chain couples TRBV11-3 to TRBJ2-1; tentative D call: TRBD2 (5 bases). CDR3 in amino acids: CASSLSGVYNEQFF. The CDR3, as DNA: TGTGCCAGCAGCTTATCCGGGGTCTACAATGAGCAGTTCTTC.